These T cell receptor beta chains were read from a single sample in a study of T-cell memory formation after mild COVID-19. TCRdb analysed the 5' RACE reads with MiXCR anew, one entry per CDR3 protein. The top ten hold 2.5% to 3.5% of the sample, which has about 210,000 distinct CDR3 sequences, under 12% seen once. What was sequenced was PBMCs or a T cell subset sorted from them (not recorded which). All receptors derive from a man in his late teens or twenties who had mild COVID-19 (a few samples of this study predate the infection). Cell type and time point are not known. Each CDR3 is given with its conserved first and last residue. The D gene is left open where the match is weak. Clone size is given for some rows only: seen once, a few or many times, or a class if the clone is expanded.

TGCAGTGCTAGAGATGGGGGTTCTCCCTATGGCTACACCTTC CSARDGGSPYGYTF - TRBJ1-2 TRBV20-1 -
TGTGCCAGCAGCTTTCACGGACAGAACACCGGGGAGCTGTTTTTT CASSFHGQNTGELFF many TRBJ2-2 TRBV7-3 -
TGCAGCGTGAAAGTAACGAACGGGCCCCAGCATTTT CSVKVTNGPQHF many TRBJ1-5 TRBV29-1 -
TGTGCCAGCAGCTCGGCCAGCGGGGGGGTCACAGATACGCAGTATTTT CASSSASGGVTDTQYF - TRBJ2-3 TRBV7-3 TRBD2
TGCGCCAGCAGCCTAAGACAGGGGCGGGGGGATGACTCTGGAAACACCATATATTTT CASSLRQGRGDDSGNTIYF few TRBJ1-3 TRBV4-1 TRBD1
TGTGCCAGCAGTGACAGAGGCAATCAGCCCCAGCATTTT CASSDRGNQPQHF - TRBJ1-5 TRBV6-6 -
TGTGCCAGCAGCTCCGGACATGAAGCTTTCTTT CASSSGHEAFF - TRBJ1-1 TRBV12-3/TRBV12-4 -
TGTGCCAGCGGGCAGGGTGAGACCCAGTACTTC CASGQGETQYF few TRBJ2-5 TRBV6-5 -
TGTGCCAGCAGTTACTCTACGAAGGGGGGAGAGACCCAGTACTTC CASSYSTKGGETQYF few TRBJ2-5 TRBV6-6 -
TGTGCCAGCCCCCTGGAGGGGGCCTACAATGAGCAGTTCTTC CASPLEGAYNEQFF few TRBJ2-1 TRBV5-5 -
TGTGCCAGCAGCCATTACACTACTGGGGCCAACGTCCTGACTTTC CASSHYTTGANVLTF many TRBJ2-6 TRBV27 -
TGCGCCAGCAGCCAAGAAGGGCGGGGCTACGAGCAGTACTTC CASSQEGRGYEQYF few TRBJ2-7 TRBV4-3 -
TGTGCCAGCAGCCCAAGCGGGGGGGGGGAGACCCAGTACTTC CASSPSGGGETQYF - TRBJ2-5 TRBV12-3/TRBV12-4 TRBD2
TGTGCCAGCAGCCCGGGAGAGAGAACCGGGGAGCTGTTTTTT CASSPGERTGELFF few TRBJ2-2 TRBV4-2 -
TGTGCCAGCAGCTTGGAGCGGGGGGCAGTAGGTCAGCCCCAGCATTTT CASSLERGAVGQPQHF - TRBJ1-5 TRBV5-6 -
TGTGCCAGCAGCTTGCGGCGGAGGACCTCCTACGAGCAGTACTTC CASSLRRRTSYEQYF few TRBJ2-7 TRBV5-6 -
TGTGCCAGCAGCTTAAGGAGGAGTGGGGCAGCTAACACTGAAGCTTTCTTT CASSLRRSGAANTEAFF many TRBJ1-1 TRBV7-9 -
TGTGCCAGCAGTGGGCCGGGACGGTACACAGATACGCAGTATTTT CASSGPGRYTDTQYF many TRBJ2-3 TRBV12-3/TRBV12-4 -
TGTGCCAGCAGCTCGAAACAGGAATTCACTGAAGCTTTCTTT CASSSKQEFTEAFF - TRBJ1-1 TRBV7-9 -
TGTGCCAGCAGCTTGCTGAGCGGGGCGGGGGGGGAGACCCAGTACTTC CASSLLSGAGGETQYF few TRBJ2-5 TRBV7-8 TRBD2
TGCGCCAGCAGCCTCCAGGCCGGGGATCGCTATGGCTACACCTTC CASSLQAGDRYGYTF few TRBJ1-2 TRBV4-3 -
TGTGCCAGCAGCCCACTTCGGACCCAGGGGCCAGATACGCAGTATTTT CASSPLRTQGPDTQYF - TRBJ2-3 TRBV7-9 -
TGCAGTGCTAGGTTAGGTGGAATGAACACTGAAGCTTTCTTT CSARLGGMNTEAFF - TRBJ1-1 TRBV20-1 -
TGTGCCAGCAGCCAAGGACAGGGAAATGAAAAACTGTTTTTT CASSQGQGNEKLFF few TRBJ1-4 TRBV11-2 TRBD1
TGCAGTGCTAGGCGCGCTAGCGGGGGGGGCGAGACCCAGTACTTC CSARRASGGGETQYF - TRBJ2-5 TRBV20-1 TRBD2
TGTGCCAGCAGCTTAGTCGTCCGGGGGTCCACGCAGTATTTT CASSLVVRGSTQYF few TRBJ2-3 TRBV7-2 -
TGCGCCAGCAGCTTGCGGGGGCGCACAGATACGCAGTATTTT CASSLRGRTDTQYF many TRBJ2-3 TRBV5-1 -
TGCAGCGTTGTCAACAGGGGATACGAGCAGTACTTC CSVVNRGYEQYF - TRBJ2-7 TRBV29-1 TRBD1
TGTGCCAGCAGTACCGAGGGTGAGCAGTTCTTC CASSTEGEQFF - TRBJ2-1 TRBV5-4 -
TGTGCCAGCAGCTTAAATTCGGGGGGCCCTCTCCCCGCCCAGTACTTC CASSLNSGGPLPAQYF - TRBJ2-5 TRBV7-2 -
TGTGCCAGCAGCCCCGAGGGGCGGGTGGTTATGAACACTGAAGCTTTCTTT CASSPEGRVVMNTEAFF once TRBJ1-1 TRBV27 -
TGCGCCAGCAGCCAACGGCTCTTAGAGCGTACGCAGTATTTT CASSQRLLERTQYF many TRBJ2-3 TRBV4-1 -
TGCAGTGCCAGCACATCCGGGACAGCAAACACTGAAGCTTTCTTT CSASTSGTANTEAFF few TRBJ1-1 TRBV20-1 TRBD1
TGTGCCAGCATAGGGGATTACCAAGAGACCCAGTACTTC CASIGDYQETQYF few TRBJ2-5 TRBV25-1 -
TGTGCCAGCAGCTTATTGGCAGGGGGCTACGAGCAGTACTTC CASSLLAGGYEQYF many TRBJ2-7 TRBV7-9 TRBD1
TGTGCCAGCAGCCTTACTAGCGGGGGTAGCACAGATACGCAGTATTTT CASSLTSGGSTDTQYF many TRBJ2-3 TRBV5-6 TRBD2
TGTGCCAGCAGCGCTCGGGGGGGAGGGCAAGATACGCAGTATTTT CASSARGGGQDTQYF - TRBJ2-3 TRBV9 TRBD2
TGCAGTGCTAGAGTCCGGTTGGGGGCTGGAGAGACCCAGTACTTC CSARVRLGAGETQYF - TRBJ2-5 TRBV20-1 -
TGCGCCAGCAGCTTGACTAGCGGGGCCCGGAACATTCAGTACTTC CASSLTSGARNIQYF - TRBJ2-4 TRBV5-1 TRBD2
TGCGCCAGCAGCTTTCTCCAGGGGGGGAGCACAGATACGCAGTATTTT CASSFLQGGSTDTQYF - TRBJ2-3 TRBV5-1 -
TGTGCCAGCAGCCCACAGGGGGCGGGTCAGCCCCAGCATTTT CASSPQGAGQPQHF - TRBJ1-5 TRBV6-6 TRBD1
TGTGCCAGCAGTAACAGGACAGGGCGGTTACTCCCCTACGAGCAGTACTTC CASSNRTGRLLPYEQYF once TRBJ2-7 TRBV6-5 TRBD1
TGTGCCAGCAGTCGTCGGCGGCCGCCAGATACGCAGTATTTT CASSRRRPPDTQYF - TRBJ2-3 TRBV6-5 -
TGTGCCAGCAATGTCGGGACTAGAACAGATACGCAGTATTTT CASNVGTRTDTQYF few TRBJ2-3 TRBV6-2/TRBV6-3 TRBD2
TGTGCCAGCAGGGGACAGGGCACAGATACGCAGTATTTT CASRGQGTDTQYF - TRBJ2-3 TRBV2 TRBD1